The 2 T cell receptor beta chains presented below share a single source sample, sequenced in a study of vaccination and CD4 T cells after COVID-19. Their target antigens are unknown. Treatment noted: roughly nine-day PBMC culture with coronavirus spike peptide pools or control peptides (ViraFEST assay). Sequencing of DNA taken from cultured CD4+ T cells relied on the Oncomine TCR Beta short-read assay. TCRdb redid the calling of the PCR reads with MiXCR, one entry per CDR3 protein. The sample has 15,000 to 20,000 distinct CDR3 sequences, 67% seen once. Sequenced: CD4+ T cells from blood, cultured in vitro. These receptors were taken from a human donor who had recovered from COVID-19.

V and J are TRBV11-2 and TRBJ2-7; D is perhaps TRBD2 (5 bases). Trimming stripped 5 bases from V and 0 bases from J, with 11 bases between. The germline gives CDR1 SGHAT, CDR2 FQNNGV. The CDR3 length is 14 residues. The chain's CDR3 is CASSRQRSSYEQYF. In DNA, the CDR3 is TGTGCCAGCAGCCGTCAGCGGAGCTCCTACGAGCAGTACTTC.

The rearrangement uses TRBV10-2 and TRBJ1-2; D remains ambiguous. V was cut by 10 bases and J by 4 bases, with 13 bases left in between. The germline gives CDR1 WSHSY, CDR2 SAAADI. This CDR3 is 12 amino acids long. The CDR3 loop is CATAEGFYGYTF. CDR3 coding DNA: TGCGCCACCGCGGAAGGGTTCTATGGCTACACCTTC.